This T cell receptor (beta chain) originates from a study of cytomegalovirus exposure and HLA in healthy donors. In the study overall: Within an early data release were 85 million or so unique TCRs drawn from HLA-typed donors. Study-wide points: The study carried out a later analysis of TCR beta sequences. It associated 15,000 to 20,000 of them with specific HLA alleles at a false discovery rate of 0.05. The classifier reportedly diagnosed cytomegalovirus status with high sensitivity and specificity. Researchers catalogued about 150 TCR beta chains as cytomegalovirus-associated.

The PCR used 60 Vbeta and 13 Jbeta primers. The table came from immunoSEQ multiplex PCR; TCRdb's copy has only in-frame clones and leaves some out. The table has roughly 100,000 clones, approximately 85% seen once. This CDR3 contains 14 residues. Trimming cost V 4 bases and J 6 bases; bases outside gene matches: 8. The germline CDR1 and CDR2 sequences are MDHEN and SYDVKM. With respect to this clone: Its antigen is still unknown.

The sample consisted of PBMCs. The origin of this receptor is a man aged 30 to 39 in good health and CMV-seronegative. The chain recombines TRBV28 with TRBJ1-1; 7 nucleotides align to TRBD1. CDR3 in amino acids: CASSSGQRGPEAFF. CDR3 DNA sequence: TGTGCCAGCAGTTCGGGACAGCGCGGCCCTGAAGCTTTCTTT.